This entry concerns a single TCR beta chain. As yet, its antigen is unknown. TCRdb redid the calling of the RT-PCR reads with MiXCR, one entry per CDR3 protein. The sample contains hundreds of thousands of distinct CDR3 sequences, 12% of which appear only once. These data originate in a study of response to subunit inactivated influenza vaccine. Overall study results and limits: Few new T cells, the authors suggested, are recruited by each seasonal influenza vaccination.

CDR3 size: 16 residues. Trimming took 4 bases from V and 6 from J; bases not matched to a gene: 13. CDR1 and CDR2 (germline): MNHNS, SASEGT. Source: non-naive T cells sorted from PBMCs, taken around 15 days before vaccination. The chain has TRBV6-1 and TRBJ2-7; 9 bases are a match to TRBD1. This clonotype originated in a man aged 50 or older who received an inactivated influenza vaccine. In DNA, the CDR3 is TGTGCCAGCAGTGGCCCACTACAGGGGGCCCTTAGCGAGCAGTACTTC. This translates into CASSGPLQGALSEQYF.